A single sample gave rise to the 3 T cell receptor beta chains below, sequenced in a study of blood T cell repertoires in COVID-19. Only in-frame clones appear in the TCRdb table, and some are missing; sequencing was by immunoSEQ multiplex PCR. The sample lists around 620,000 clones, around 89% occurring once. The sequencing input was peripheral blood. The source of these receptors is a woman between 18 and 29 years old with acute or convalescent COVID-19.

Here the CDR3 reads CASSPTPAGRANYGYTF. CDR3 nucleotide sequence: TGTGCCAGCAGCCCAACCCCGGCGGGACGGGCTAACTATGGCTACACCTTC. V usage is TRBV7-9 and J usage is TRBJ1-2, with a tentative D call TRBD1 (5 bases). V was shortened by 5 bases and J by 0 bases, with 19 bases between the two germline ends. The CDR3 is made up of 17 amino acids. Germline loops: CDR1 SEHNR, CDR2 FQNEAQ (reference sequence).

The V and J genes are TRBV7-2 and TRBJ2-1; TRBD2 matches 10 bases. Germline values: CDR1 SGHTA, CDR2 FQGNSA. V lost 0 bases to trimming and J lost 1 base; unmatched junction nucleotides: 9. The CDR3 length is 19 residues. This chain's CDR3 is CASSLAPPLAGESYNEQFF. CDR3 nucleotide sequence: TGTGCCAGCAGCTTAGCCCCCCCTCTAGCGGGGGAATCCTACAATGAGCAGTTCTTC.

The chain recombines TRBV24-1 with TRBJ2-5; 7 bases are a match to TRBD2. V shed 5 bases and J 1 base; nucleotides not matched to a gene: 9. The CDR3 extends over 16 amino acids. The V gene's germline CDR1 is KGHDR and CDR2 SFDVKD. In nucleotides, the CDR3 is TGTGCCACCAGTGCCGAGGGGCGGGGGTTCCAAGAGACCCAGTACTTC. Its translation is CATSAEGRGFQETQYF.